This is a list of T cell receptor beta chains from one sample in a study of control samples from healthy donors and cancer patients. TCRdb's table, derived via immunoSEQ multiplex PCR, lists solely in-frame clones and lacks some. The sample consists of a few hundred thousand clones, over 75% of them appearing once. The sequencing sample was made of PBMCs. All receptors come from a man aged 35-49 years with head and neck cancer. The CDR3 runs from the conserved cysteine through the conserved F or W. Each record gives: CDR3 protein, CDR3 DNA, clone size, V gene, D gene, J gene. D genes are given only for firm matches. For some rows the clone size is stated as once, few or many, or as a class when expanded; others skip it.

CDR3aa: CASGLLAAYNEQFF; CDR3nt: TGTGCCAGCGGCCTGCTAGCGGCCTACAATGAGCAGTTCTTC; abundance: -; v_gene: TRBV28; d_gene: TRBD2; j_gene: TRBJ2-1
CDR3aa: CASSLGSGSHYEQYF; CDR3nt: TGTGCCAGCAGTCTGGGGTCAGGGTCCCACTACGAGCAGTACTTC; abundance: once; v_gene: TRBV11-3; d_gene: -; j_gene: TRBJ2-7
CDR3aa: CASSLGGSGNTIYF; CDR3nt: TGTGCCAGCAGTTTAGGGGGGTCTGGAAACACCATATATTTT; abundance: -; v_gene: TRBV28; d_gene: -; j_gene: TRBJ1-3
CDR3aa: CASARGIDGNIEAFF; CDR3nt: TGTGCCAGCGCCCGGGGGATCGACGGGAACATTGAAGCTTTCTTT; abundance: -; v_gene: TRBV6-5; d_gene: -; j_gene: TRBJ1-1
CDR3aa: CASSQVEYNSPLHF; CDR3nt: TGTGCCAGCAGCCAGGTAGAATATAATTCACCCCTCCACTTT; abundance: -; v_gene: TRBV7-2; d_gene: -; j_gene: TRBJ1-6
CDR3aa: CASSLGRRNTYEQYF; CDR3nt: TGTGCCAGCAGCTTAGGACGGCGGAATACCTACGAGCAGTACTTC; abundance: -; v_gene: TRBV11-2; d_gene: -; j_gene: TRBJ2-7
CDR3aa: CAWSPFGAGEQYF; CDR3nt: TGTGCCTGGAGCCCCTTTGGGGCGGGCGAGCAGTACTTC; abundance: -; v_gene: TRBV30; d_gene: -; j_gene: TRBJ2-7
CDR3aa: CASTLNTGELFF; CDR3nt: TGTGCCAGCACCCTTAACACCGGGGAGCTGTTTTTT; abundance: -; v_gene: TRBV12-3/TRBV12-4; d_gene: -; j_gene: TRBJ2-2
CDR3aa: CSVAGRNTEAFF; CDR3nt: TGCAGCGTTGCAGGGAGGAACACTGAAGCTTTCTTT; abundance: -; v_gene: TRBV29-1; d_gene: -; j_gene: TRBJ1-1
CDR3aa: CASSLGPEAAYNEQFF; CDR3nt: TGTGCCAGCAGCTTAGGTCCGGAGGCAGCATACAATGAGCAGTTCTTC; abundance: -; v_gene: TRBV7-9; d_gene: -; j_gene: TRBJ2-1
CDR3aa: CASSPLRMNTEAFF; CDR3nt: TGTGCCAGCTCACCACTCAGGATGAACACTGAAGCTTTCTTT; abundance: -; v_gene: TRBV18; d_gene: -; j_gene: TRBJ1-1
CDR3aa: CASSFRGSNEQFF; CDR3nt: TGTGCCAGCAGCTTCCGGGGCAGCAATGAGCAGTTCTTC; abundance: -; v_gene: TRBV7-3; d_gene: -; j_gene: TRBJ2-1
CDR3aa: CASSFTGAPNEKLFF; CDR3nt: TGTGCCAGCAGCTTCACAGGGGCCCCTAATGAAAAACTGTTTTTT; abundance: -; v_gene: TRBV7-9; d_gene: TRBD1; j_gene: TRBJ1-4
CDR3aa: CASSLNRAERAFF; CDR3nt: TGTGCCAGCAGTTTAAACAGGGCTGAAAGAGCTTTCTTT; abundance: -; v_gene: TRBV27; d_gene: -; j_gene: TRBJ1-1
CDR3aa: CASSQQDLSSTDTQYF; CDR3nt: TGCGCCAGCAGTCAACAGGATCTCTCTAGCACAGATACGCAGTATTTT; abundance: -; v_gene: TRBV5-1; d_gene: -; j_gene: TRBJ2-3
CDR3aa: CASSPRSFYEQYF; CDR3nt: TGTGCCAGCAGCCCCCGGTCTTTCTACGAGCAGTACTTC; abundance: -; v_gene: TRBV7-9; d_gene: -; j_gene: TRBJ2-7